This T cell receptor (beta chain) comes out of a study of sequential checkpoint blockade in melanoma. The study, taken as a whole, reports: In arm A, pretreatment tumor clonality was associated with response.

Repertoires were generated with immunoSEQ multiplex PCR, while TCRdb's copy carries only in-frame clones and drops some. The sample contains 2,000 or so clones, approximately 20% of which appear only once. Treatment: randomized to nivolumab then ipilimumab (arm A) or the reverse (arm B). No patient had prior DNA-damaging chemotherapy. Germline values: CDR1 MNHGY, CDR2 SAAAGT. The CDR3 is 15 amino acids. By its share, this clone is large (0.1 to 1%). Its matching antigen is unknown. The junction does not match germline at one end; this may be a read error. The sample here was tumor tissue (inferred from file names), taken from a patient given nivolumab and ipilimumab in sequence. The V call is TRBV6-8, the J call TRBJ2-3, with 7 bases matching TRBD2. This clonotype was obtained from a human donor with melanoma. The CDR3 nucleotides read TGTGCCATCAGTGTGGGAGGGACTCGCACAGATACGCAGTATTTT. Translated, it gives CAISVGGTRTDTQYF.